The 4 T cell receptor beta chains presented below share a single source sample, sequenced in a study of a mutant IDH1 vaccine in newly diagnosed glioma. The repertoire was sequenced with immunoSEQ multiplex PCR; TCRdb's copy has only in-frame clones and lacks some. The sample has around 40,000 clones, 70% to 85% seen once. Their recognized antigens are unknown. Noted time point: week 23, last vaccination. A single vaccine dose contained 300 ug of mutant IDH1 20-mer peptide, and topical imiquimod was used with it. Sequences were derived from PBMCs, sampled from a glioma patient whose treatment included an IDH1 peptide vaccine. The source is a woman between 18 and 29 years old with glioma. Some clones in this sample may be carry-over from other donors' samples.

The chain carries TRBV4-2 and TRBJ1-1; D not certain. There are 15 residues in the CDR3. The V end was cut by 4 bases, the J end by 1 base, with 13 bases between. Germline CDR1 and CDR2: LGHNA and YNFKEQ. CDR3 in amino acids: CASSLSRGQNTEAFF. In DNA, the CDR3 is TGTGCCAGCAGCCTGAGTAGAGGTCAGAACACTGAAGCTTTCTTT.

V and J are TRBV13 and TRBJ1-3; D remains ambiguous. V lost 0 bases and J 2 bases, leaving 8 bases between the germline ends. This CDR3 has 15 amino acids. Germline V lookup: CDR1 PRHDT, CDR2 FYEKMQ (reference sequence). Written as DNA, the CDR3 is TGTGCCAGCAGCTTAGGGAGTGGCGCTGGAAACACCATATATTTT. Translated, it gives CASSLGSGAGNTIYF.

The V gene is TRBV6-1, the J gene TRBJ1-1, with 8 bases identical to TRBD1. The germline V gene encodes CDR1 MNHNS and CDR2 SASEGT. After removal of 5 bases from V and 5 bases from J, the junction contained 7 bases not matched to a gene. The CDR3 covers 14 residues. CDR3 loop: CASSNQGAGTEAFF. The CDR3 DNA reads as TGTGCCAGCAGTAACCAGGGGGCGGGTACTGAAGCTTTCTTT.

This CDR3 reads CASSAGTGNTEAFF. As DNA, the CDR3 is TGTGCCAGCAGCGCCGGGACAGGCAACACTGAAGCTTTCTTT. This chain connects TRBV5-4 to TRBJ1-1; 8 bases map to TRBD1. Germline V CDR1 and CDR2: SGHNT, YYREEE (reference sequence). J was trimmed by 2 bases and V by 4 bases; bases with no gene match: 4. The CDR3 covers 14 residues.